Described below is a single T cell receptor beta chain sequence and its context. TCRdb's table, derived via immunoSEQ multiplex PCR, lists solely in-frame clones and lacks some. The sample comprises approximately 20,000 clones, about nine tenths of which are singletons, and around 5% rests with the top ten. These data are taken from a study of T cell changes during pregnancy in multiple sclerosis. The CDR3 has 17 amino acids. V lost 4 bases to trimming and J lost 4 bases; unmatched junction nucleotides: 7. Germline V gene data show CDR1 as MGHRA and CDR2 as YSYEKL. The starting material was CD8+ T cells from peripheral blood mononuclear cells, obtained in the third trimester of pregnancy. The receptor was isolated from a female donor in good health, enrolled as a control in a pregnancy study. The rearrangement uses TRBV4-1 and TRBJ1-4; TRBD1 agrees at 12 bases. This CDR3 reads CASSPQGQGAINEKLFF. CDR3 coding DNA: TGCGCCAGCAGCCCCCAGGGACAGGGGGCAATTAATGAAAAACTGTTTTTT.